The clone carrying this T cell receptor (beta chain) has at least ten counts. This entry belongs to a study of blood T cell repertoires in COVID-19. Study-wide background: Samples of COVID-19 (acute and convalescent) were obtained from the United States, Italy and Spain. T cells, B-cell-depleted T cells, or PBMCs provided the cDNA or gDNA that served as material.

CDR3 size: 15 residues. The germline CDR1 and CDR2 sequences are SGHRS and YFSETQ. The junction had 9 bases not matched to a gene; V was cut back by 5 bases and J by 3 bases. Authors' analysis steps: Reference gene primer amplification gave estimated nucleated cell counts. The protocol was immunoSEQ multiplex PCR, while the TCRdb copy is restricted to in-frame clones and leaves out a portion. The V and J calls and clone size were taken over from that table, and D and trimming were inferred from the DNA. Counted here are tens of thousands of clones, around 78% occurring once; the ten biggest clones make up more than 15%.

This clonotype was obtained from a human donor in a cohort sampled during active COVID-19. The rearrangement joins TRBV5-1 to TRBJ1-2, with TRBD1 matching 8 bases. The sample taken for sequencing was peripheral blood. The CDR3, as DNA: TGCGCCAGCAGAACTTCAGGGGGCGCCGACTATGGCTACACCTTC. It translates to CASRTSGGADYGYTF. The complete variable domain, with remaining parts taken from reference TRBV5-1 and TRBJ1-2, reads KAGVTQTPRYLIKTRGQQVTLSCSPISGHRSVSWYQQTPGQGLQFLFEYFSETQRNKGNFPGRFSGRQFSNSRSEMNVSTLELGDSALYLCASRTSGGADYGYTFGSGTRLTVV.